This TCR beta chain is drawn from a study of post-analysis software for immune sequencing data. Study findings and constraints: Among five TRBV segments more frequent in patients than controls were TRBV5-6, TRBV5-1 and TRBV20-1.

With 5 bases removed from V and 8 bases from J, the gap between germline ends came to 19 bases. The CDR3 is 13 amino acids. Germline CDR1 and CDR2: DFQATT and SNEGSKA (reference sequence). Researchers reported that TCR beta cDNA libraries carried unique molecular identifiers. TCRdb reprocessed the PCR reads via MiXCR and lists one record per CDR3 protein. The table includes 180,000 or so distinct CDR3 sequences, roughly 28% detected once. By sample fraction, this clonotype is large. Antigen: not known. The genes are TRBV20-1 and TRBJ2-7; D could derive from TRBD1 or TRBD2 (5 bases each). The sequence was obtained from a girl younger than 18 with multiple sclerosis. Sequenced material: blood. The CDR3 coding sequence is TGCAGTGCTGGCCGGGACGGTACTACGCAGCAGTACTTC. Translated: CSAGRDGTTQQYF.